This TCR beta chain stems from a study of T-cell memory formation after mild COVID-19. The study, taken as a whole, reports: Clones that shrank (day 15 to 85) were balanced CD4/CD8, whereas later expanders leaned CD4+.

One entry per CDR3 protein results from TCRdb running MiXCR on the 5' RACE reads. The sample has hundreds of thousands of distinct CDR3 sequences, about 20% seen once. Germline loops: CDR1 SGDLS, CDR2 YYNGEE. Deletions cut 0 bases from V and 1 base from J, with 12 bases between. This CDR3 has 16 residues. This clonotype has just one count. Its target is not known. The rearrangement links TRBV9 to TRBJ2-3, with D possibly matching TRBD2 (6 bases). Sequenced material: PBMCs or a T cell subset sorted from them (not recorded which). This receptor was taken from an adult woman who had mild COVID-19 (a few samples of this study predate the infection). Cell type and time point are not known. CDR3 DNA: TGTGCCAGCAGCGTAGGGGCGGGGCCGGGCACAGATACGCAGTATTTT. Its protein product is CASSVGAGPGTDTQYF. Full variable domain (rest looked up from reference TRBV9 and TRBJ2-3): DSGVTQTPKHLITATGQRVTLRCSPRSGDLSVYWYQQSLDQGLQFLIQYYNGEERAKGNILERFSAQQFPDLHSELNLSSLELGDSALYFCASSVGAGPGTDTQYFGPGTRLTVL.